Listed here is a single T cell receptor beta chain. These data come from a study of blood T cells in healthy people across ages. Looked up from germline, CDR1 is DFQATT and CDR2 is SNEGSKA (reference sequence). J was trimmed by 4 bases and V by 1 base; bases with no gene match: 6. This CDR3 contains 15 residues. With a J-beta primer mix and a sample-barcoded 5' primer, a second PCR ran 7 to 11 cycles. TCRdb redid the calling of the 5' RACE reads with MiXCR, one entry per CDR3 protein. Of hundreds of thousands of distinct CDR3 sequences in the sample, roughly 30% were seen once. This sequence joins TRBV20-1 and TRBJ2-5; 10 nucleotides agree with TRBD1. The origin of this receptor is a woman at least 80 years old in good health. The specimen sequenced was blood. Here the CDR3 DNA reads TGCAGTGCTAGAGTCCGGGACAGGGGCCGAGAGACCCAGTACTTC. It is translated as CSARVRDRGRETQYF.